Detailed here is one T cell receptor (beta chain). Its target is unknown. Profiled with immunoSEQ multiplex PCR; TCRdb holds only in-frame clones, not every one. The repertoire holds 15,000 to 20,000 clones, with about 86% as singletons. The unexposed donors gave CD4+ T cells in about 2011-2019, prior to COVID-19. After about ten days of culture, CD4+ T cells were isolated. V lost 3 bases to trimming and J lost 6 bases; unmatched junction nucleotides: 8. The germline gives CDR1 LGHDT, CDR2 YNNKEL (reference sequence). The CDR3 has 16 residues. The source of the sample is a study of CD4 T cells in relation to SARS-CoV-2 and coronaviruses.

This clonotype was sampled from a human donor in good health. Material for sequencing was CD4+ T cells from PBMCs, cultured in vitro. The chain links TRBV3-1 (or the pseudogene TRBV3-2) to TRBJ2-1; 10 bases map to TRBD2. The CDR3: CASSQIAGLASNEQFF. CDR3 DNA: TGTGCCAGCAGCCAGATTGCGGGACTAGCGTCCAATGAGCAGTTCTTC.